Listed below are T cell receptor beta chains from one sample, sequenced in a study of T cells in narcolepsy. Generated by immunoSEQ multiplex PCR, the TCRdb table keeps only in-frame clones and is missing some. This sample carries around 30,000 clones, around 80% of them seen once, and the ten largest clones take about 1.2%. The sequenced sample was CD45RA- memory CD4+ T cells from PBMCs. The receptors come from a human donor with narcolepsy. CDR3s include the opening cysteine and the closing phenylalanine or tryptophan. The D gene is left open where the match is weak. Clone size is given for some rows only: seen once, a few or many times, or a class if the clone is expanded.

d_gene: TRBD2
j_gene: TRBJ2-1
abundance: few
v_gene: TRBV6-5
CDR3aa: CASSAGGSYNEQFF
CDR3nt: TGTGCCAGCAGTGCGGGAGGATCCTACAATGAGCAGTTCTTC

d_gene: -
j_gene: TRBJ1-1
abundance: -
v_gene: TRBV19
CDR3aa: CASRIENTEAFF
CDR3nt: TGTGCCAGTAGGATAGAGAACACTGAAGCTTTCTTT

d_gene: TRBD1
j_gene: TRBJ2-7
abundance: -
v_gene: TRBV28
CDR3aa: CASSSGQVTYEQYF
CDR3nt: TGTGCCAGCAGTTCCGGACAGGTCACTTACGAGCAGTACTTC

d_gene: TRBD1
j_gene: TRBJ2-1
abundance: once
v_gene: TRBV12-5
CDR3aa: CASGLRYRGQSYNEQFF
CDR3nt: TGTGCTAGTGGTTTGCGGTACCGGGGACAGTCATACAATGAGCAGTTCTTC

d_gene: TRBD2
j_gene: TRBJ2-1
abundance: -
v_gene: TRBV19
CDR3aa: CASSILAGAHEQFF
CDR3nt: TGTGCCAGTAGTATTCTAGCGGGAGCCCATGAGCAGTTCTTC

d_gene: -
j_gene: TRBJ2-6
abundance: few
v_gene: TRBV25-1
CDR3aa: CASSDTGSGANVLTF
CDR3nt: TGTGCCAGCAGTGACACAGGGTCTGGGGCCAACGTCCTGACTTTC

d_gene: -
j_gene: TRBJ2-3
abundance: -
v_gene: TRBV2
CDR3aa: CASSEEGGGTDTQYF
CDR3nt: TGTGCCAGCAGTGAAGAGGGGGGGGGCACAGATACGCAGTATTTT

d_gene: -
j_gene: TRBJ1-6
abundance: few
v_gene: TRBV18
CDR3aa: CASSPTGSGGGSPLHF
CDR3nt: TGTGCCAGCTCGCCCACCGGGAGCGGGGGTGGCTCACCCCTCCACTTT

d_gene: -
j_gene: TRBJ2-7
abundance: -
v_gene: TRBV19
CDR3aa: CASSRTAGYEQYF
CDR3nt: TGTGCCAGTAGCAGGACAGCGGGCTACGAGCAGTACTTC

d_gene: TRBD1
j_gene: TRBJ1-2
abundance: -
v_gene: TRBV7-8
CDR3aa: CASSLGTGVNGYTF
CDR3nt: TGTGCCAGCAGCTTAGGGACAGGGGTTAATGGCTACACCTTC

d_gene: -
j_gene: TRBJ1-5
abundance: -
v_gene: TRBV19
CDR3aa: CASSILAESNQPQHF
CDR3nt: TGTGCCAGTAGTATACTGGCAGAGAGCAATCAGCCCCAGCATTTT

d_gene: -
j_gene: TRBJ1-1
abundance: medium-sized
v_gene: TRBV6-1
CDR3aa: CASSEKGRLGAFF
CDR3nt: TGTGCCAGCAGTGAAAAAGGCCGGCTGGGGGCTTTCTTT

d_gene: -
j_gene: TRBJ2-4
abundance: -
v_gene: TRBV19
CDR3aa: CASSLQHHSQRNIQYF
CDR3nt: TGTGCCAGTAGTCTGCAACACCATAGCCAAAGAAACATTCAGTACTTC

d_gene: -
j_gene: TRBJ2-3
abundance: -
v_gene: TRBV27
CDR3aa: CASSLLQSLNTQYF
CDR3nt: TGTGCCAGCAGTTTACTACAGTCCCTCAATACGCAGTATTTT

d_gene: TRBD1
j_gene: TRBJ1-1
abundance: -
v_gene: TRBV28
CDR3aa: CASIIGQGVIPMNTEAFF
CDR3nt: TGTGCCAGCATTATCGGGCAGGGGGTTATCCCCATGAACACTGAAGCTTTCTTT

d_gene: -
j_gene: TRBJ1-5
abundance: -
v_gene: TRBV27
CDR3aa: CASSLKSGVFENQPQHF
CDR3nt: TGTGCCAGCAGTTTAAAGTCAGGGGTGTTTGAGAATCAGCCCCAGCATTTT

d_gene: TRBD2
j_gene: TRBJ2-5
abundance: -
v_gene: TRBV5-4
CDR3aa: CASSLVGGSEETQYF
CDR3nt: TGTGCCAGCAGCTTGGTGGGCGGGAGCGAAGAGACCCAGTACTTC

d_gene: -
j_gene: TRBJ1-5
abundance: -
v_gene: TRBV5-1
CDR3aa: CASSPGGGNQPQHF
CDR3nt: TGCGCCAGCAGCCCCGGGGGGGGAAATCAGCCCCAGCATTTT

d_gene: -
j_gene: TRBJ1-1
abundance: once
v_gene: TRBV5-1
CDR3aa: CASSGVGGTEAFF
CDR3nt: TGCGCCAGCAGCGGGGTTGGAGGCACTGAAGCTTTCTTT

d_gene: -
j_gene: TRBJ2-7
abundance: -
v_gene: TRBV6-6
CDR3aa: CASSYGQGSYEQYF
CDR3nt: TGTGCCAGCAGTTACGGGCAGGGTAGCTACGAGCAGTACTTC

d_gene: -
j_gene: TRBJ1-4
abundance: -
v_gene: TRBV7-8
CDR3aa: CASSLIGAVGEKLFF
CDR3nt: TGTGCCAGCAGCTTAATCGGGGCAGTAGGTGAAAAACTGTTTTTT

d_gene: -
j_gene: TRBJ2-1
abundance: few
v_gene: TRBV19
CDR3aa: CASRVSAYNEQFF
CDR3nt: TGTGCCAGTAGGGTCAGCGCCTACAATGAGCAGTTCTTC

d_gene: TRBD1
j_gene: TRBJ1-1
abundance: once
v_gene: TRBV2
CDR3aa: CASSWDSENTEAFF
CDR3nt: TGTGCCAGCAGTTGGGACAGCGAGAACACTGAAGCTTTCTTT

d_gene: -
j_gene: TRBJ1-4
abundance: -
v_gene: TRBV15
CDR3aa: CATSRDLIATNEKLFF
CDR3nt: TGTGCCACCAGCAGAGATCTTATTGCAACTAATGAAAAACTGTTTTTT

d_gene: TRBD1
j_gene: TRBJ2-1
abundance: -
v_gene: TRBV18
CDR3aa: CATGRDRGNNEQFF
CDR3nt: TGTGCCACCGGCCGGGACAGGGGGAACAATGAGCAGTTCTTC

d_gene: TRBD1
j_gene: TRBJ2-7
abundance: -
v_gene: TRBV7-9
CDR3aa: CASSSPGTGGSEQYF
CDR3nt: TGTGCCAGCAGCTCCCCCGGGACAGGGGGTAGCGAGCAGTACTTC

d_gene: -
j_gene: TRBJ2-7
abundance: -
v_gene: TRBV21-1
CDR3aa: CASAGTSYEQYF
CDR3nt: TGTGCCAGCGCCGGGACCTCCTACGAGCAGTACTTC

d_gene: TRBD2
j_gene: TRBJ2-1
abundance: -
v_gene: TRBV7-9
CDR3aa: CASSLEGGRAYNEQFF
CDR3nt: TGTGCCAGCAGCTTAGAGGGCGGGAGGGCGTACAATGAGCAGTTCTTC

d_gene: -
j_gene: TRBJ2-1
abundance: once
v_gene: TRBV9
CDR3aa: CASSVAWAGATYNEQFF
CDR3nt: TGTGCCAGCAGCGTAGCCTGGGCGGGTGCTACTTACAATGAGCAGTTCTTC

d_gene: -
j_gene: TRBJ2-3
abundance: -
v_gene: TRBV5-1
CDR3aa: CASIPTDRYTQYF
CDR3nt: TGCGCCAGCATACCCACCGACCGCTATACGCAGTATTTT

d_gene: TRBD1
j_gene: TRBJ2-1
abundance: -
v_gene: TRBV5-1
CDR3aa: CASSKAGGGNEQFF
CDR3nt: TGCGCCAGCAGCAAAGCAGGGGGCGGGAATGAGCAGTTCTTC

d_gene: -
j_gene: TRBJ2-7
abundance: -
v_gene: TRBV7-2
CDR3aa: CASSLGRNSYEQYF
CDR3nt: TGTGCCAGCAGCTTAGGGCGGAACTCCTACGAGCAGTACTTC

d_gene: -
j_gene: TRBJ2-7
abundance: once
v_gene: TRBV5-4
CDR3aa: CASSLLKTTSSYEQYF
CDR3nt: TGTGCCAGCAGCTTGTTAAAGACGACGAGCTCCTACGAGCAGTACTTC

d_gene: -
j_gene: TRBJ2-3
abundance: -
v_gene: TRBV18
CDR3aa: CASSPGGDTQYF
CDR3nt: TGTGCCAGCTCACCGGGAGGCGATACGCAGTATTTT

d_gene: -
j_gene: TRBJ1-4
abundance: -
v_gene: TRBV28
CDR3aa: CASSLWQNEKLFF
CDR3nt: TGTGCCAGCAGTTTATGGCAGAATGAAAAACTGTTTTTT

d_gene: -
j_gene: TRBJ1-1
abundance: -
v_gene: TRBV5-1
CDR3aa: CASSSGQMDTEAFF
CDR3nt: TGCGCCAGCAGCTCAGGACAGATGGACACTGAAGCTTTCTTT

d_gene: -
j_gene: TRBJ2-1
abundance: -
v_gene: TRBV6-5
CDR3aa: CASSHMDEQFF
CDR3nt: TGTGCCAGCAGTCACATGGATGAGCAGTTCTTC

d_gene: TRBD2
j_gene: TRBJ2-2
abundance: -
v_gene: TRBV30
CDR3aa: CAWRASGRANTGELFF
CDR3nt: TGTGCCTGGAGGGCTAGCGGGCGCGCGAACACCGGGGAGCTGTTTTTT

d_gene: -
j_gene: TRBJ1-2
abundance: -
v_gene: TRBV29-1
CDR3aa: CSVDYTGPGGYTF
CDR3nt: TGCAGCGTTGATTATACAGGGCCTGGTGGCTACACCTTC

d_gene: -
j_gene: TRBJ1-4
abundance: few
v_gene: TRBV6-6
CDR3aa: CASCAGGTNEKLFF
CDR3nt: TGTGCCAGCTGTGCAGGCGGAACTAATGAAAAACTGTTTTTT

d_gene: TRBD1
j_gene: TRBJ1-1
abundance: -
v_gene: TRBV6-5
CDR3aa: CASKRQGGADTEAFF
CDR3nt: TGTGCCAGCAAACGACAGGGAGGGGCGGACACTGAAGCTTTCTTT

d_gene: -
j_gene: TRBJ1-1
abundance: -
v_gene: TRBV18
CDR3aa: CASSPFIRGNTEAFF
CDR3nt: TGTGCCAGCTCACCATTTATCAGGGGGAACACTGAAGCTTTCTTT

d_gene: TRBD1
j_gene: TRBJ1-2
abundance: -
v_gene: TRBV2
CDR3aa: CASSTQGANGYTF
CDR3nt: TGTGCCAGCAGTACCCAGGGGGCTAATGGCTACACCTTC

d_gene: TRBD2
j_gene: TRBJ2-2
abundance: -
v_gene: TRBV2
CDR3aa: CASRTTSGNTGELFF
CDR3nt: TGTGCCAGCAGGACTACTAGCGGCAACACCGGGGAGCTGTTTTTT

d_gene: TRBD1
j_gene: TRBJ1-2
abundance: -
v_gene: TRBV19
CDR3aa: CASSEGAYGYTF
CDR3nt: TGTGCCAGTAGCGAGGGGGCGTATGGCTACACCTTC

d_gene: TRBD1
j_gene: TRBJ2-1
abundance: -
v_gene: TRBV19
CDR3aa: CASSPPPGQYNEQFF
CDR3nt: TGTGCCAGTAGTCCCCCCCCGGGACAGTACAATGAGCAGTTCTTC